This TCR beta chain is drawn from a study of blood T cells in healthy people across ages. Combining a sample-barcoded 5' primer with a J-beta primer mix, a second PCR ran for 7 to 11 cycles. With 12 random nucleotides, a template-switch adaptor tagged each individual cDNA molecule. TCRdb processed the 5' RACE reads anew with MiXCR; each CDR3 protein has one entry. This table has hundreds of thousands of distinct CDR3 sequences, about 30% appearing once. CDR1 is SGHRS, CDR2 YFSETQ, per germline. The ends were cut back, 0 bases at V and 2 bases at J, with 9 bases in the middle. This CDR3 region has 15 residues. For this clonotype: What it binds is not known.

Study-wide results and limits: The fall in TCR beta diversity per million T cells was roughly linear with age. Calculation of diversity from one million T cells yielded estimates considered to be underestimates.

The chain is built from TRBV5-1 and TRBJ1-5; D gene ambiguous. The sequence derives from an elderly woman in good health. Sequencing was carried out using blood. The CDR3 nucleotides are TGCGCCAGCAGCTTGGACGGGTATCGCAATCAGCCCCAGCATTTT. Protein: CASSLDGYRNQPQHF.